This T cell receptor (beta chain) comes out of a study of T cells in localized non-small cell lung cancer. Study-level points and caveats: Highest T cell clonality was seen in uninvolved adjacent lung, surpassing that measured in tumor. A median of approximately 54 clones ranked among the top 100 in tumor appeared in adjacent lung.

The assay was immunoSEQ multiplex PCR, and TCRdb's table has in-frame clones only and misses some. Of around 33,000 clones in the sample, around 85% were seen once. This clone was observed once. Its matching antigen is unknown. Germline CDR1 and CDR2: LNHDA and SQIVND (reference sequence). V trimming: 4 bases; J trimming: 3 bases; junction bases outside the gene matches: 0. CDR3 length: 13 residues. The V call is TRBV19, the J call TRBJ2-5; 9 bases agree with TRBD2. The receptor comes from a woman aged 40-70 years with stage I lung adenocarcinoma. This specimen was peripheral blood, taken before any cancer treatment. CDR3 amino acids: CASSTSGKETQYF. As DNA, the CDR3 is TGTGCCAGTAGTACTAGCGGGAAAGAGACCCAGTACTTC.